These T cell receptor beta chains were read from a single sample in a study of blood T cell repertoires in COVID-19. Generated by immunoSEQ multiplex PCR, the TCRdb table keeps only in-frame clones and is missing some. The sample lists about 200,000 clones, around 90% occurring once. The sequenced material came from peripheral blood. The receptors shown here come from a man between 60 and 70 years old with acute or convalescent COVID-19. Each CDR3 is given with its conserved first and last residue.

V	J	CDR3
TRBV5-1	TRBJ2-5	CASSLFRGGETQYF
TRBV6-6	TRBJ2-3	CASSPWRASGSTDTQYF
TRBV18	TRBJ1-2	CASSPPDRAGYGYTF
TRBV3-1/TRBV3-2	TRBJ1-4	CASSQNRVGKLFF
TRBV27	TRBJ2-7	CASTGSLGQASYEQYF
TRBV3-1/TRBV3-2	TRBJ2-7	CASSQGGGLGLSEQYF
TRBV4-1	TRBJ1-3	CASSPRLGTGYTNTIYF
TRBV9	TRBJ1-6	CASSVAQGANNSPLHF
TRBV24-1	TRBJ2-2	CATSDTTGRSGELFF
TRBV5-4	TRBJ2-2	CASSRTSPGELFF
TRBV5-1	TRBJ1-2	CASSGTGSGYTF
TRBV6-6	TRBJ1-5	CASSRENQPQHF
TRBV21-1	TRBJ1-2	CASSGRDRGGQNYGYTF
TRBV15	TRBJ1-6	CATSRDRGGSYNSPLHF
TRBV4-2	TRBJ2-1	CASSQGGSYNEQFF
TRBV28	TRBJ2-3	CASSLRGTQYF
TRBV9	TRBJ2-2	CASSVSIRQWVPSDTGELFF
TRBV7-9	TRBJ1-4	CASSFSTGGHEKLFF
TRBV6-2/TRBV6-3	TRBJ2-1	CASSYVGRGRGNEQFF
TRBV9	TRBJ2-3	CASSVEGATDTQYF